These T cell receptor beta chains were read from a single sample in a study of T cell responses to AZD1222 COVID-19 vaccine. Assay used: immunoSEQ multiplex PCR; TCRdb lists only in-frame clones, some missing. The sample lists 120,000 to 150,000 clones, approximately 90% occurring once. Sequenced material: peripheral blood, taken 28 days after the second AZD1222 dose. The receptor source for this set is an adult who received the AZD1222 COVID-19 vaccine. CDR3s include the opening cysteine and the closing phenylalanine or tryptophan. A D gene is named only where the DNA matches it firmly. Size is omitted from some rows. Given values are once, few, many or a class for expanded clones.

d_gene: NA; v_gene: TRBV7-2; abundance: NA; j_gene: TRBJ1-1; CDR3aa: CASSPSTRRGAGTEAFF; CDR3nt: TGTGCCAGCAGCCCATCAACCCGGAGGGGGGCAGGCACTGAAGCTTTCTTT
d_gene: NA; v_gene: TRBV3-1/TRBV3-2; abundance: NA; j_gene: TRBJ1-3; CDR3aa: CASSQDWTVGTIYF; CDR3nt: TGTGCCAGCAGCCAAGATTGGACAGTTGGAACCATATATTTT
d_gene: NA; v_gene: TRBV21-1; abundance: few; j_gene: TRBJ1-3; CDR3aa: CASSTREDRPSGNTIYF; CDR3nt: TGTGCCAGCAGCACCCGAGAGGACAGGCCCTCTGGAAACACCATATATTTT
d_gene: TRBD1; v_gene: TRBV5-1; abundance: NA; j_gene: TRBJ2-7; CDR3aa: CASSRSTGAIYEQYF; CDR3nt: TGCGCCAGCAGCCGCTCGACAGGGGCAATCTACGAGCAGTACTTC
d_gene: NA; v_gene: TRBV7-8; abundance: NA; j_gene: TRBJ2-2; CDR3aa: CASSHYTGELFF; CDR3nt: TGTGCCAGCAGCCATTACACCGGGGAGCTGTTTTTT
d_gene: TRBD1; v_gene: TRBV6-5; abundance: NA; j_gene: TRBJ2-5; CDR3aa: CASTEGAGDQETQYF; CDR3nt: TGTGCCAGCACCGAGGGGGCAGGAGACCAAGAGACCCAGTACTTC
d_gene: TRBD2; v_gene: TRBV5-4; abundance: NA; j_gene: TRBJ2-3; CDR3aa: CASSLGTSGTDTQYF; CDR3nt: TGTGCCAGCAGCTTAGGGACTAGCGGCACAGATACGCAGTATTTT
d_gene: NA; v_gene: TRBV12-5; abundance: NA; j_gene: TRBJ2-6; CDR3aa: CASGVYPLQTKSGHVLTF; CDR3nt: TGTGCTAGTGGTGTATACCCTTTGCAGACAAAGTCGGGCCACGTCCTGACTTTC
d_gene: TRBD1; v_gene: TRBV2; abundance: NA; j_gene: TRBJ1-6; CDR3aa: CASRGGGQGASPLHF; CDR3nt: TGTGCCAGCAGAGGTGGGGGACAGGGGGCTTCACCCCTCCACTTT
d_gene: TRBD1; v_gene: TRBV7-8; abundance: NA; j_gene: TRBJ1-2; CDR3aa: CASSLGYRGRGYGYTF; CDR3nt: TGTGCCAGCAGCTTAGGGTACAGGGGGCGAGGCTATGGCTACACCTTC
d_gene: NA; v_gene: TRBV7-9; abundance: NA; j_gene: TRBJ1-1; CDR3aa: CASRQGLTEAFF; CDR3nt: TGTGCCAGTAGGCAGGGTTTGACTGAAGCTTTCTTT
d_gene: NA; v_gene: TRBV11-3; abundance: NA; j_gene: TRBJ2-7; CDR3aa: CASTESSGLSYEQYF; CDR3nt: TGTGCCAGCACCGAATCATCGGGTCTCTCCTACGAGCAGTACTTC
d_gene: TRBD2; v_gene: TRBV6-2/TRBV6-3; abundance: NA; j_gene: TRBJ2-3; CDR3aa: CASSYSTSGILTDTQYF; CDR3nt: TGTGCCAGCAGTTACTCAACTAGCGGGATATTAACAGATACGCAGTATTTT
d_gene: NA; v_gene: TRBV19; abundance: few; j_gene: TRBJ1-1; CDR3aa: CASSPFGGTEAFF; CDR3nt: TGTGCCAGTAGTCCCTTTGGGGGGACTGAAGCTTTCTTT
d_gene: NA; v_gene: TRBV7-2; abundance: once; j_gene: TRBJ1-2; CDR3aa: CASSRRGPSYGYTF; CDR3nt: TGTGCCAGCAGCCGCCGGGGACCCTCCTATGGCTACACCTTC
d_gene: TRBD1; v_gene: TRBV9; abundance: NA; j_gene: TRBJ1-2; CDR3aa: CASSVGTGLSYGYTF; CDR3nt: TGTGCCAGCAGCGTCGGGACAGGGCTCAGCTATGGCTACACCTTC
d_gene: NA; v_gene: TRBV11-2; abundance: NA; j_gene: TRBJ2-5; CDR3aa: CASSFGGQETQYF; CDR3nt: TGTGCCAGCAGCTTCGGCGGACAAGAGACCCAGTACTTC
d_gene: TRBD1; v_gene: TRBV7-3; abundance: NA; j_gene: TRBJ1-3; CDR3aa: CASSSLSTTGAGNTIYF; CDR3nt: TGTGCCAGCAGCTCCTTGTCGACCACAGGGGCCGGAAACACCATATATTTT
d_gene: NA; v_gene: TRBV30; abundance: NA; j_gene: TRBJ2-1; CDR3aa: CAWSVLSEQFF; CDR3nt: TGTGCCTGGAGTGTACTCTCTGAGCAGTTCTTC
d_gene: NA; v_gene: TRBV28; abundance: NA; j_gene: TRBJ1-3; CDR3aa: CASSLFTDPINTIYF; CDR3nt: TGTGCCAGCAGTTTATTCACTGACCCAATAAACACCATATATTTT
d_gene: NA; v_gene: TRBV7-3; abundance: few; j_gene: TRBJ2-1; CDR3aa: CASSLGHNNEQFF; CDR3nt: TGTGCCAGCAGCCTCGGACACAACAATGAGCAGTTCTTC
d_gene: NA; v_gene: TRBV4-1; abundance: NA; j_gene: TRBJ1-1; CDR3aa: CASSQELGQVNTEAFF; CDR3nt: TGCGCCAGCAGCCAAGAATTAGGGCAGGTGAACACTGAAGCTTTCTTT